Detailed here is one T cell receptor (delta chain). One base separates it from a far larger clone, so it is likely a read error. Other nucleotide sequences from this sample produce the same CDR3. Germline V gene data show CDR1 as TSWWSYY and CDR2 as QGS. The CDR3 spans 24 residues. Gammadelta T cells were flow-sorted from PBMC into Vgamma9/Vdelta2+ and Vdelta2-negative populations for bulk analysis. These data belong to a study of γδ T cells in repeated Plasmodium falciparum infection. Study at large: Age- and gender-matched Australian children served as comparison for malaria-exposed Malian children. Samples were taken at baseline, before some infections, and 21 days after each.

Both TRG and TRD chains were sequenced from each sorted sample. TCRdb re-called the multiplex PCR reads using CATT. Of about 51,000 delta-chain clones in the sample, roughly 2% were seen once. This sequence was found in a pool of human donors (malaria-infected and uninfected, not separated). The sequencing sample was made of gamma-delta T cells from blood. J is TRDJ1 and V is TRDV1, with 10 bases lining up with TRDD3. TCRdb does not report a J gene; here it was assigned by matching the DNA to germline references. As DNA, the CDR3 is TGTGCTCTTGGGGAAAAGAGGGTTGGGGCCTTCCTGTTTTGGGGGATACTATGCACCGACAAACTCATCTTT. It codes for CALGEKRVGAFLFWGILCTDKLIF.